This T cell receptor (beta chain) was identified in a study of shared T cell receptors in the human thymus. The germline CDR1 and CDR2 sequences are SQVTM and ANQGSEA. CDR3 length: 17 residues. V lost 2 bases and J lost 2, with 21 bases in between. TCRdb keeps only in-frame clones here, not all; method: immunoSEQ multiplex PCR. Here the sample spans hundreds of thousands of clones, approximately 80% being singletons. In addition, the sample was reused for a study of human thymus T cells. That source adds: It was healthy Finnish infants having corrective surgery for congenital heart defects who were the donors. Thymic material originated from resections removed in the course of corrective heart surgery. Biased V and J segment usage appeared in thymus and peripheral blood. There were highly overlapping thymic repertoires among unrelated individuals, as related research reported.

V usage is TRBV29-1 and J usage is TRBJ1-2; D is perhaps TRBD1 (6 bases). Sequenced material: thymocytes. The sequence derives from a boy under two years old with a congenital heart defect. Written as DNA, the CDR3 is TGCAGCGTTGAATATAGGGCAGGGGCGATGAGCAACTATGGCTACACCTTC. This translates into CSVEYRAGAMSNYGYTF.